The clone carrying this TCR beta chain has just a few counts. Its antigen is undetermined. This entry comes from a study of T-cell memory formation after mild COVID-19. About the research overall: Among the donors, TCR clusters were largely specific to each donor.

5'RACE primed from the constant segment yielded TCR alpha and TCR beta cDNA libraries bearing sample barcodes and UMIs. TCRdb itself ran the 5' RACE reads through MiXCR, one entry per CDR3 protein. The sample contains over 500,000 distinct CDR3 sequences, 15% to 20% of which appear only once. Study-wide points: Clones which contracted sat mainly in CM and EM if CD4+, and in EMRA if CD8+. Researchers could not confirm that second-wave clones peaking on day 37 targeted SARS-CoV-2.

Trimming took 3 bases from V and 2 from J, leaving 9 bases between them. Germline values: CDR1 MRHNA, CDR2 SNTAGT. The CDR3 is 14 amino acids. The origin of this receptor is an adult woman who had mild COVID-19 (a few samples of this study predate the infection). Cell type and time point are not known. Sample: PBMCs or a T cell subset sorted from them (not recorded which). This chain joins TRBV6-4 and TRBJ2-3; TRBD1 or TRBD2 may be the D gene (5 bases each). The CDR3 nucleotides read TGTGCCAGCAGTGAAGAGGGGCTCACAGATACGCAGTATTTT. It is translated as CASSEEGLTDTQYF.